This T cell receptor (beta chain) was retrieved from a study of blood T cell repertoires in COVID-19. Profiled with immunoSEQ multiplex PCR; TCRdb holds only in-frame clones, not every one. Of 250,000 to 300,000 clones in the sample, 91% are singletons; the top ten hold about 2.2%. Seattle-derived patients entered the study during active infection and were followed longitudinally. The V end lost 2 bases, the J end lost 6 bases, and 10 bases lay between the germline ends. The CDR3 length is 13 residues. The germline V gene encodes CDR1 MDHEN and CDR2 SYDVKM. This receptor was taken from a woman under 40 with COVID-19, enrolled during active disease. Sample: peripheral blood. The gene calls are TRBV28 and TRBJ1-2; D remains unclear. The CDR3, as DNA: TGTGCCAGCAGTTTACGGGGTTCTAATGGCTACACCTTC. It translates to CASSLRGSNGYTF.